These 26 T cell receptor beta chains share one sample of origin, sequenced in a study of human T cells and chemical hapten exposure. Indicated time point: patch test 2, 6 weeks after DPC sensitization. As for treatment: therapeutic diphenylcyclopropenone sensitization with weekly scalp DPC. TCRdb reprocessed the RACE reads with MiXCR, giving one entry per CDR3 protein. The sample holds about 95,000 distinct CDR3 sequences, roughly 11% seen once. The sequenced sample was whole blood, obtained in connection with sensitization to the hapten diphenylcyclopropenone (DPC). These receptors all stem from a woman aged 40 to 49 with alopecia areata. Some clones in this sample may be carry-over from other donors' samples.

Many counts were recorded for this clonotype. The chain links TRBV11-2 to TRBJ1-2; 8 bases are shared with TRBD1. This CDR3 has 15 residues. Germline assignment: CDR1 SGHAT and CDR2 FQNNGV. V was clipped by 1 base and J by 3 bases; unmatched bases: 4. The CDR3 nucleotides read TGTGCCAGCAGCTTAGTCTCAGGGGGCGACTATGGCTACACCTTC. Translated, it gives CASSLVSGGDYGYTF.

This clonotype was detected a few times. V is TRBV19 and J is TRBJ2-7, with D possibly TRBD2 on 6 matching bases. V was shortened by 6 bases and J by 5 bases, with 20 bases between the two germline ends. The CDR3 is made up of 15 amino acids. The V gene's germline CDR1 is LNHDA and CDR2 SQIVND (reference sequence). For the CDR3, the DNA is TGTGCCAGTAGCACCACCCTGGCTAGCGCGAACGAGCAGTACTTC. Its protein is CASSTTLASANEQYF.

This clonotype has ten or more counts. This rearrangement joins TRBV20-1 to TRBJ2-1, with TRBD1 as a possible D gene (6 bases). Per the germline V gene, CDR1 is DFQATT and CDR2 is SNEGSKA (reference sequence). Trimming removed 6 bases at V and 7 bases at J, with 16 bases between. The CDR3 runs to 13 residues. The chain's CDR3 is CSATGPQGNEQFF. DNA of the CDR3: TGCAGTGCCACGGGACCGCAGGGGAATGAGCAGTTCTTC.

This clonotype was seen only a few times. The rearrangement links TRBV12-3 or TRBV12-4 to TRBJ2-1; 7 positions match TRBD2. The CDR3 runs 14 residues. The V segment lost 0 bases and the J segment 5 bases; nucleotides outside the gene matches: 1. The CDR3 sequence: CASSLARGNNEQFF. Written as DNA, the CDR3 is TGTGCCAGCAGTTTAGCGCGGGGGAACAATGAGCAGTTCTTC.

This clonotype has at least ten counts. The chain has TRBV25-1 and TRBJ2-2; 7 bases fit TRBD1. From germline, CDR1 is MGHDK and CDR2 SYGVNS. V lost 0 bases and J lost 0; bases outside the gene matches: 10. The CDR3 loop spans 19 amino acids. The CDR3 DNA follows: TGTGCCAGCAGTGAATACAAGAGAGGGGGCCTCGCGAACACCGGGGAGCTGTTTTTT. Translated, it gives CASSEYKRGGLANTGELFF.

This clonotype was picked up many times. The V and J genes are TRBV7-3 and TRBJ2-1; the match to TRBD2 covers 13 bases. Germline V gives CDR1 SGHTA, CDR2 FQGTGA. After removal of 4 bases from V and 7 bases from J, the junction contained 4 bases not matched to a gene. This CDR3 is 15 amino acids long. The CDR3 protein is CASSSGLAGMNEQFF. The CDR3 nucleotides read TGTGCCAGCAGCTCGGGACTAGCGGGGATGAATGAGCAGTTCTTC.

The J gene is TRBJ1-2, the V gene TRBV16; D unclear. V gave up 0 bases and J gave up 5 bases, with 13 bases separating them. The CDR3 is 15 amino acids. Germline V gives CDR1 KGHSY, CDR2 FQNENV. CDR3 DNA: TGTGCCAGCAGCCAATCAAGGCAGGACCCATATGGCTACACCTTC. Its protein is CASSQSRQDPYGYTF.

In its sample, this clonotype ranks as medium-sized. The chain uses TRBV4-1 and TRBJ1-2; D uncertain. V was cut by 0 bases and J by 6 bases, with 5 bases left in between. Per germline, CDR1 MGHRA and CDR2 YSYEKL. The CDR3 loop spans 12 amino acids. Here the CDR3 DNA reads TGCGCCAGCAGCCAAGATGGAGATGGCTACACCTTC. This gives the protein CASSQDGDGYTF.

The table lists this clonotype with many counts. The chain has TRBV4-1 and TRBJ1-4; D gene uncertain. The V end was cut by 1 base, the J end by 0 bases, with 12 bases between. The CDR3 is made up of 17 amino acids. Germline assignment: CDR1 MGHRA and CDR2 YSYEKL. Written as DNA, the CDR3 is TGCGCCAGCAGCCAAGGAGGGAGCCCGGCAACTAATGAAAAACTGTTTTTT. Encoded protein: CASSQGGSPATNEKLFF.

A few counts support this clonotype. The CDR3 nucleotides read TGTGCCATCAGTGCCCTGAGTAGGATCGGAAACGAGCAGTACTTC. Amino acid sequence: CAISALSRIGNEQYF. The chain is built from TRBV10-3 and TRBJ2-7; D ambiguous. The CDR3 contains 15 residues. V was shortened by 4 bases and J by 5 bases, with 18 bases between the two germline ends. The V gene's germline CDR1 is ENHRY and CDR2 SYGVKD.

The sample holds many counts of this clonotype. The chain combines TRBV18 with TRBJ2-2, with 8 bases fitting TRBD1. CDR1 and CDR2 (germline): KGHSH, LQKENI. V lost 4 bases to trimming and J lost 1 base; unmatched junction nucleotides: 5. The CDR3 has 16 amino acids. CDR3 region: CASSHDRGLNTGELFF. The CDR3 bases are TGTGCCAGCTCACACGACAGGGGCCTGAACACCGGGGAGCTGTTTTTT.

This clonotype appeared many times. This CDR3 reads CASSLSSDYEQYF. DNA of the CDR3: TGTGCCAGCAGCTTGTCGTCAGACTACGAGCAGTACTTC. The chain has TRBV5-4 and TRBJ2-7; D unresolved. This CDR3 has 13 amino acids. The germline CDR1 and CDR2 sequences are SGHNT and YYREEE (reference sequence). Trimming took 1 base from V and 3 from J, leaving 8 bases between them.

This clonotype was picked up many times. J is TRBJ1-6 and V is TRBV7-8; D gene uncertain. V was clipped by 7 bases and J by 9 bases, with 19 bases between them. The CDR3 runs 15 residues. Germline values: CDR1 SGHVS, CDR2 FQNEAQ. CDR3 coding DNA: TGTGCCAGCACCTCTACCCGGCAGGAGGGTTCACCCCTCCACTTT. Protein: CASTSTRQEGSPLHF.

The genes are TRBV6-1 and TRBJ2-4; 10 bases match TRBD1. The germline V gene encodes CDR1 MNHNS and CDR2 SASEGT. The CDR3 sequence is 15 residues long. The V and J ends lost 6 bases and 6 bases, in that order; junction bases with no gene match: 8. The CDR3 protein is CASSTGTGAGNIQYF. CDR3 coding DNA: TGTGCCAGCAGCACCGGGACAGGGGCGGGAAACATTCAGTACTTC.

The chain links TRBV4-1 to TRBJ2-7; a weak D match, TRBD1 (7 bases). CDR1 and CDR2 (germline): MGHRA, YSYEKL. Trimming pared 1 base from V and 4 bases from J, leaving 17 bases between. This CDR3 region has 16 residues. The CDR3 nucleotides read TGCGCCAGCAGCCAAGGGATAAGACAGGGACTGTACGAGCAGTACTTC. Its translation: CASSQGIRQGLYEQYF.

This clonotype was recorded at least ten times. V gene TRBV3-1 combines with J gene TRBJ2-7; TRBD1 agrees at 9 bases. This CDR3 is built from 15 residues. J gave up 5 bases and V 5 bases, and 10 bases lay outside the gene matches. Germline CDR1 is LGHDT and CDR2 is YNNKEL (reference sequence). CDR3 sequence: CASSGRTGAAHEQYF. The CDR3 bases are TGTGCCAGCAGCGGGCGGACAGGGGCAGCCCACGAGCAGTACTTC.

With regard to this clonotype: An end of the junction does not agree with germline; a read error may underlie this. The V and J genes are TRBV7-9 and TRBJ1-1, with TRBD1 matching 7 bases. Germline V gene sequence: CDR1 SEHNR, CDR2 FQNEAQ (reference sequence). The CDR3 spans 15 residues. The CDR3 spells CASSLPTGRIGEAFF. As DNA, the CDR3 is TGTGCTAGCAGCTTACCGACAGGGAGGATTGGTGAAGCTTTCTTT.

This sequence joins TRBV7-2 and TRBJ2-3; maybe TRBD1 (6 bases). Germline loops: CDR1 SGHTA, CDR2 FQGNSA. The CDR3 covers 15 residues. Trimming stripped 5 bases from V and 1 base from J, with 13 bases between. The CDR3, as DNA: TGTGCCAGCAGCCCGGACAGCCTGGGCACAGATACGCAGTATTTT. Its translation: CASSPDSLGTDTQYF.

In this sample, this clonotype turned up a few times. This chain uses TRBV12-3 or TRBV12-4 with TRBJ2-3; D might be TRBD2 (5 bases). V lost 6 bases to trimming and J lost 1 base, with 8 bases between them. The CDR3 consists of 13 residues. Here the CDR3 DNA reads TGTGCCAGCAGGGTGGGAGGCACAGATACGCAGTATTTT. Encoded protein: CASRVGGTDTQYF.

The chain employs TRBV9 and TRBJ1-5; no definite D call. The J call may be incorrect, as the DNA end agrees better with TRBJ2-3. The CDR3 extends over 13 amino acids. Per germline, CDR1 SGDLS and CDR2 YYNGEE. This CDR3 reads CASSVGPYQPQYF. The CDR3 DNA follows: TGTGCCAGCAGCGTAGGACCCTATCAGCCCCAGTATTTT.

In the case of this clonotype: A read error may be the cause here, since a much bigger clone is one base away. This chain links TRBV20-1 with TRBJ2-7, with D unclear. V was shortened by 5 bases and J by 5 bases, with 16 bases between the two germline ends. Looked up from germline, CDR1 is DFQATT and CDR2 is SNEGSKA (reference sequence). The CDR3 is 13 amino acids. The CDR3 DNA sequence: TGCAGTGCTCCGATGGAATCGGACGACGAGCAGTACTTC. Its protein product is CSAPMESDDEQYF.

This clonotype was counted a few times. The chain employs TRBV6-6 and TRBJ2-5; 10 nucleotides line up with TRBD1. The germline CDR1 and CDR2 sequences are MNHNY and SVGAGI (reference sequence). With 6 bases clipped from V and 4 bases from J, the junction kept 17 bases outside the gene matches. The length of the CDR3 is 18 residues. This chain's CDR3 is CASSWGTGTGVRGETQYF. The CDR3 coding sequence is TGTGCCAGCAGCTGGGGAACCGGGACAGGGGTCCGAGGAGAGACCCAGTACTTC.

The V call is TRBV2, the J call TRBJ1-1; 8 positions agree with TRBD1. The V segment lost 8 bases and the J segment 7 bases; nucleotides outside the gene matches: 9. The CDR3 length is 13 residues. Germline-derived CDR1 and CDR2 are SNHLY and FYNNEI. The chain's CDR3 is CASVWTGFDEAFF. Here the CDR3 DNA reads TGTGCCAGCGTGTGGACAGGGTTTGATGAAGCTTTCTTT.

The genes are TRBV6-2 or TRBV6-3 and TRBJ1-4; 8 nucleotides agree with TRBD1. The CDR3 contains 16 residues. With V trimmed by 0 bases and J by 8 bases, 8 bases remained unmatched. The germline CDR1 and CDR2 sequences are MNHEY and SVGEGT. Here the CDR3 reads CASSYSTGQGREKLFF. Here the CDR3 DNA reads TGTGCCAGCAGTTACTCGACCGGACAGGGACGCGAAAAACTGTTTTTT.

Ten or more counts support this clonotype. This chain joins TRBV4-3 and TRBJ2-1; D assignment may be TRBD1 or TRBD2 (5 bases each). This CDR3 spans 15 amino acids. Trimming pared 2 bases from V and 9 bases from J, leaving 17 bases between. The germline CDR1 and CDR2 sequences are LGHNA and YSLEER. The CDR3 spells CASSQWKERGLEQFF. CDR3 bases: TGCGCCAGCAGCCAATGGAAGGAGAGGGGCCTTGAGCAGTTCTTC.

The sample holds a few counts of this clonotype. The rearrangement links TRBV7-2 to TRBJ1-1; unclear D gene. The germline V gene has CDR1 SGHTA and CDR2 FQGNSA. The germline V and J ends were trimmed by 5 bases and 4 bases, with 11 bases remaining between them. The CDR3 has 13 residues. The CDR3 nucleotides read TGTGCCAGCAGCCTGGATAAGATCACTGAAGCTTTCTTT. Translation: CASSLDKITEAFF.